The 31 T cell receptor beta chains below were found in one sample sequenced in a study of graft-versus-host responses after intestinal transplantation. The antigens of these receptors remain unknown. Libraries were prepared by immunoSEQ multiplex PCR; TCRdb keeps only in-frame clonotypes and omits some of them. The table includes about 59,000 clones, almost 95% detected once. The sample here was unstimulated CD4+ T cells sorted from spleen or lymph node cells, taken before transplant. The source of these receptors is a human donor who was the organ donor for an intestinal transplant.

V usage is TRBV28 and J usage is TRBJ1-1; TRBD1 is a possible D gene (6 bases). This CDR3 has 15 residues. V lost 8 bases to trimming and J lost 7 bases, with 23 bases between them. The germline V gene has CDR1 MDHEN and CDR2 SYDVKM. CDR3 coding DNA: TGTGCCAGCGGCGGGGGGAAAGACAGGTTGTTTGAAGCTTTCTTT. Translation gives CASGGGKDRLFEAFF.

J is TRBJ2-7 and V is TRBV27; D ambiguous. The CDR3 length is 15 residues. The V gene lost 7 bases and the J gene lost 0 bases, with 16 bases spanning the gap. Germline V CDR1 and CDR2: MNHEY, SMNVEV (reference sequence). The CDR3 reads CASKAFYVLSYEQYF. The DNA for the CDR3 is TGTGCCAGCAAAGCCTTCTATGTGCTCTCCTACGAGCAGTACTTC.

In this sample, this clone turned up a few times. The rearrangement uses TRBV6-5 and TRBJ1-2; unclear D gene. CDR3 size: 15 residues. Germline V lookup: CDR1 MNHEY, CDR2 SVGAGI. With 3 bases removed from V and 3 bases from J, the gap between germline ends came to 14 bases. CDR3 residues: CASSYSSRSHYGYTF. The CDR3 coding sequence is TGTGCCAGCAGTTATAGTTCCAGGAGCCACTATGGCTACACCTTC.

A single count supports this clone. CDR3: CAISEASGGVRETQYF. The CDR3, as DNA: TGTGCCATCAGTGAGGCTAGCGGGGGAGTTCGGGAGACCCAGTACTTC. V gene TRBV10-3 combines with J gene TRBJ2-5; 10 nucleotides align to TRBD2. The CDR3 spans 16 residues. The trim removed 2 bases at V and 5 bases at J, leaving 8 bases unmatched. CDR1 and CDR2 from the germline V gene are ENHRY and SYGVKD.

The chain carries TRBV5-1 and TRBJ2-1; 7 bases are shared with TRBD1. The CDR3 loop spans 15 amino acids. V was clipped by 4 bases and J by 2 bases; unmatched bases: 6. Germline V gene data show CDR1 as SGHRS and CDR2 as YFSETQ. CDR3 region: CASSPGTVAYNEQFF. The CDR3 DNA is TGCGCCAGCAGCCCAGGGACAGTCGCCTACAATGAGCAGTTCTTC.

This clone came up once. The V and J genes are TRBV27 and TRBJ2-7, with no clear D. With 4 bases removed from V and 0 bases from J, the gap between germline ends came to 13 bases. The CDR3 contains 15 residues. Germline CDR1 is MNHEY and CDR2 is SMNVEV (reference sequence). CDR3 nucleotide sequence: TGTGCCAGCAGTTCGGTCTCGGGCCGCTCCTACGAGCAGTACTTC. This translates into CASSSVSGRSYEQYF.

The CDR3 DNA follows: TGTGCCAGCAGCTTTGGGGGGGGTAGAGGTCAGCCCCAGCATTTT. Protein product: CASSFGGGRGQPQHF. The chain employs TRBV5-6 and TRBJ1-5; tentatively, D is TRBD1 (5 bases). Deletions cut 2 bases from V and 6 bases from J, with 15 bases between. CDR1 is SGHDT and CDR2 is YYEEEE in the germline V gene. CDR3 size: 15 residues. Complete variable domain (other parts from reference TRBV5-6 and TRBJ1-5): DAGVTQSPTHLIKTRGQQVTLRCSPKSGHDTVSWYQQALGQGPQFIFQYYEEEERQRGNFPDRFSGHQFPNYSSELNVNALLLGDSALYLCASSFGGGRGQPQHFGDGTRLSIL.

The V gene is TRBV5-3, the J gene TRBJ2-5; D could derive from TRBD1 or TRBD2 (5 bases each). TRBV5-3 is treated as an ORF (open reading frame) with a function not yet certain. The V and J ends lost 4 bases and 3 bases respectively, with 16 bases between them. This CDR3 comprises 15 residues. The CDR3 DNA sequence: TGTGCCAGAAGCAAAAATGAGGGGCTGAAAGAGACCCAGTACTTC. Translated: CARSKNEGLKETQYF.

The sample holds one count of this clone. This chain joins TRBV7-9 and TRBJ1-6; no clear D gene. This CDR3 comprises 16 residues. With 5 bases removed from V and 3 bases from J, the gap between germline ends came to 14 bases. CDR1 and CDR2 from the germline V gene are SEHNR and FQNEAQ (reference sequence). The CDR3 reads CASSPPDGGYNSPLHF. The CDR3 DNA reads TGTGCCAGCAGCCCCCCGGACGGAGGCTATAATTCACCCCTCCACTTT.

A note on this clone: An end of the junction does not agree with germline; a read error may underlie this. This sequence joins TRBV10-2 and TRBJ2-2; TRBD2 might be the D (6 bases). The CDR3 sequence is 15 residues long. CDR1 and CDR2 (germline): WSHSY, SAAADI. This CDR3 is CASSRPGANTGELLF. CDR3 in DNA: TGCGCCAGCAGCAGACCGGGAGCGAACACCGGGGAGCTGCTTTTT.

V and J are TRBV7-3 and TRBJ2-5; 12 bases match TRBD2. V shed 5 bases, J shed 2 bases, and the junction held 6 bases outside the gene matches. The CDR3 has 16 residues. Germline V lookup: CDR1 SGHTA, CDR2 FQGTGA. CDR3 sequence reads: CASSLGLAGGQETQYF. The CDR3 bases are TGTGCCAGCAGCCTCGGGCTAGCGGGGGGGCAAGAGACCCAGTACTTC.

The chain carries TRBV11-2 and TRBJ1-3; tentatively, D is TRBD1 (6 bases). The CDR3 spans 15 residues. V shed 1 base and J shed 4 bases, with 11 bases lying between them. Germline V gives CDR1 SGHAT, CDR2 FQNNGV. The CDR3 spells CASSLGGGKGNTIYF. The CDR3 DNA follows: TGTGCCAGCAGCTTAGGAGGGGGAAAGGGAAACACCATATATTTT.

The V gene is TRBV5-1, the J gene TRBJ2-3; D not resolved. Looked up from germline, CDR1 is SGHRS and CDR2 is YFSETQ. Trimming stripped 1 base from V and 0 bases from J, with 12 bases between. The CDR3 extends over 16 amino acids. The CDR3 loop reads CASSLKLGSSTDTQYF. The DNA of the CDR3 is TGCGCCAGCAGCTTGAAATTAGGGTCTAGCACAGATACGCAGTATTTT.

The rearrangement links TRBV11-2 to TRBJ2-5; D ambiguous. V was pared by 3 bases and J by 1 base, with 3 bases between. The CDR3 totals 12 residues. Germline CDR1 reads SGHAT; CDR2 reads FQNNGV. CDR3 in amino acids: CASSFAQETQYF. CDR3 nucleotide sequence: TGTGCCAGCAGCTTCGCCCAAGAGACCCAGTACTTC.

The chain uses TRBV5-6 and TRBJ2-7, with no clear D. The ends were cut back, 4 bases at V and 2 bases at J, with 10 bases in the middle. CDR1 is SGHDT and CDR2 is YYEEEE in the germline V gene. This CDR3 spans 13 amino acids. The CDR3 protein is CASSNFFAYEQYF. The CDR3 DNA reads TGTGCCAGCAGCAACTTTTTCGCCTACGAGCAGTACTTC. The whole variable domain, filled in from reference TRBV5-6 and TRBJ2-7, reads DAGVTQSPTHLIKTRGQQVTLRCSPKSGHDTVSWYQQALGQGPQFIFQYYEEEERQRGNFPDRFSGHQFPNYSSELNVNALLLGDSALYLCASSNFFAYEQYFGPGTRLTVT.

The V gene is TRBV5-4, the J gene TRBJ2-7; maybe TRBD2 (5 bases). Trimming removed 4 bases from V and 0 bases from J, with 11 bases in between. The CDR3 consists of 14 residues. From germline, CDR1 is SGHNT and CDR2 YYREEE (reference sequence). The CDR3 region has the DNA TGTGCCAGCAGCCAGGACTTCAGCTCCTACGAGCAGTACTTC. Its translation: CASSQDFSSYEQYF. Combining the CDR3 with reference TRBV5-4 and TRBJ2-7 gives the whole variable domain ETGVTQSPTHLIKTRGQQVTLRCSSQSGHNTVSWYQQALGQGPQFIFQYYREEENGRGNFPPRFSGLQFPNYSSELNVNALELDDSALYLCASSQDFSSYEQYFGPGTRLTVT.

The V and J genes are TRBV14 and TRBJ1-2; no firm D call. Trimming took off 3 bases at V and 1 base at J, with 6 bases between the two ends. The germline V gene encodes CDR1 SGHDN and CDR2 FVKESK. The CDR3 length is 13 residues. The CDR3 reads CASSHGFNYGYTF. The DNA for the CDR3 is TGTGCCAGCAGCCATGGGTTTAACTATGGCTACACCTTC.

V is TRBV7-8 and J is TRBJ2-3; the D is unclear. The CDR3 contains 12 residues. Trimming shortened V by 1 base and J by 5 bases, and 4 bases separated the two germline ends. In germline, CDR1 is SGHVS, CDR2 FQNEAQ. CDR3 in DNA: TGTGCCAGCAGCTTAGATGGAGATACGCAGTATTTT. Translated: CASSLDGDTQYF.

This clone was counted between two and nine times. This chain uses TRBV10-3 with TRBJ1-1; 7 bases are a match to TRBD1. This CDR3 region has 14 residues. The V gene's germline CDR1 is ENHRY and CDR2 SYGVKD. Trimming took 3 bases from V and 1 from J; bases not matched to a gene: 2. CDR3: CAISDKGANTEAFF. CDR3 coding DNA: TGTGCCATCAGTGATAAGGGGGCGAACACTGAAGCTTTCTTT.

In DNA, the CDR3 is TGTGCCAGCAGTCCCCCGACAGGACAGCCCCAGCATTTT. This codes for CASSPPTGQPQHF. This chain links TRBV6-6 with TRBJ1-5; maybe TRBD1 (6 bases). Trimming cost V 5 bases and J 7 bases, with 12 bases left between them. Germline lookup yields CDR1 MNHNY and CDR2 SVGAGI (reference sequence). CDR3 length: 13 amino acids.

This rearrangement joins TRBV18 to TRBJ2-7; a possible D gene is TRBD1 (5 bases). V lost 3 bases, J lost 3 bases, and 9 bases lay in between. CDR1 is KGHSH and CDR2 is LQKENI in the germline V gene. This CDR3 comprises 13 residues. CDR3 sequence: CASSPAGFYEQYF. The CDR3 bases are TGTGCCAGCTCACCGGCAGGGTTCTACGAGCAGTACTTC. The full variable domain, completed using reference TRBV18 and TRBJ2-7, is NAGVMQNPRHLVRRRGQEARLRCSPMKGHSHVYWYRQLPEEGLKFMVYLQKENIIDESGMPKERFSAEFPKEGPSILRIQQVVRGDSAAYFCASSPAGFYEQYFGPGTRLTVT.

The chain carries TRBV10-3 and TRBJ2-2, with 7 bases fitting TRBD1. The CDR3 runs to 15 residues. V lost 6 bases to trimming and J lost 4 bases; unmatched junction nucleotides: 8. CDR1 is ENHRY and CDR2 is SYGVKD in the germline V gene. In DNA, the CDR3 is TGTGCCATCAGGAAGACAGGGCTGGGCACCGGGGAGCTGTTTTTT. It specifies CAIRKTGLGTGELFF.

This chain uses TRBV20-1 with TRBJ1-2; the D gene is possibly TRBD1 (5 bases). CDR1 and CDR2 (germline): DFQATT, SNEGSKA (reference sequence). The CDR3 has 11 amino acids. The chain's CDR3 is CRSWGSYGYTF. CDR3 coding DNA: TGCAGATCTTGGGGGAGCTATGGCTACACCTTC.

The chain links TRBV20-1 to TRBJ1-1; D unclear. Germline assignment: CDR1 DFQATT and CDR2 SNEGSKA (reference sequence). CDR3 length: 11 amino acids. The V and J ends lost 4 bases and 8 bases respectively, with 11 bases between them. The DNA of the CDR3 is TGCAGTGCTACCGGTGTTAAGGAAGCTTTCTTT. The encoded protein is CSATGVKEAFF.

The chain joins TRBV7-9 to TRBJ1-2; D possibly corresponds to TRBD1 (5 bases). This CDR3 comprises 14 residues. The germline V gene has CDR1 SEHNR and CDR2 FQNEAQ (reference sequence). With 2 bases removed from V and 5 bases from J, the gap between germline ends came to 12 bases. The CDR3 region has the DNA TGTGCCAGCAGCTTATCCGTACAGGTATATGGCTACACCTTC. Translating gives CASSLSVQVYGYTF.

The CDR3 loop is CASSYSWDRGNQPQHF. DNA of the CDR3: TGTGCCAGCAGTTACTCGTGGGACAGGGGAAACCAGCCCCAGCATTTT. The gene calls are TRBV6-5 and TRBJ1-5; TRBD1 agrees at 10 bases. Germline lookup yields CDR1 MNHEY and CDR2 SVGAGI. This CDR3 has 16 amino acids. J gave up 7 bases and V 0 bases, and 6 bases lay outside the gene matches.

The chain links TRBV9 to TRBJ1-6; a weak D match, TRBD1 (6 bases). Germline CDR1 reads SGDLS; CDR2 reads YYNGEE. V lost 0 bases and J 10 bases, leaving 11 bases between the germline ends. The CDR3 is made up of 14 amino acids. CDR3 sequence reads: CASSVDGGLSPLHF. The CDR3 coding sequence is TGTGCCAGCAGCGTAGATGGGGGGCTGTCACCCCTCCACTTT.

This chain connects TRBV4-3 to TRBJ2-7; the match to TRBD2 covers 10 bases. The germline V gene encodes CDR1 LGHNA and CDR2 YSLEER. The CDR3 has 16 amino acids. J gave up 2 bases and V 1 base, and 5 bases lay outside the gene matches. The CDR3 loop is CASSQGTSGATYEQYF. In DNA, the CDR3 is TGCGCCAGCAGCCAAGGGACTAGCGGTGCTACCTACGAGCAGTACTTC.

The chain carries TRBV7-9 and TRBJ2-3; D remains unclear. Germline CDR1 reads SEHNR; CDR2 reads FQNEAQ (reference sequence). Deletions cut 7 bases from V and 1 base from J, with 18 bases between. This CDR3 contains 16 residues. CDR3 region: CASNPATAYRTDTQYF. The CDR3 DNA follows: TGTGCCAGCAACCCCGCGACTGCCTATCGCACAGATACGCAGTATTTT.

In the case of this clone: Other DNA variants within this sample encode the same CDR3. In nucleotides, the CDR3 is TGCGCCAGCAGCAATACAGGGAACACTGAAGCTTTCTTT. Translation gives CASSNTGNTEAFF. The gene calls are TRBV5-1 and TRBJ1-1; D might be TRBD1 (5 bases). Germline CDR1 is SGHRS and CDR2 is YFSETQ. This CDR3 spans 13 amino acids. V gave up 4 bases and J gave up 1 base, with 8 bases separating them.

The chain carries TRBV4-1 and TRBJ2-3, with D unresolved. The CDR3 totals 14 residues. The V gene's germline CDR1 is MGHRA and CDR2 YSYEKL. Trimming took 3 bases from V and 1 from J, leaving 8 bases between them. This CDR3 is CASSQALGTDTQYF. In DNA, the CDR3 is TGCGCCAGCAGCCAGGCCTTAGGCACAGATACGCAGTATTTT.